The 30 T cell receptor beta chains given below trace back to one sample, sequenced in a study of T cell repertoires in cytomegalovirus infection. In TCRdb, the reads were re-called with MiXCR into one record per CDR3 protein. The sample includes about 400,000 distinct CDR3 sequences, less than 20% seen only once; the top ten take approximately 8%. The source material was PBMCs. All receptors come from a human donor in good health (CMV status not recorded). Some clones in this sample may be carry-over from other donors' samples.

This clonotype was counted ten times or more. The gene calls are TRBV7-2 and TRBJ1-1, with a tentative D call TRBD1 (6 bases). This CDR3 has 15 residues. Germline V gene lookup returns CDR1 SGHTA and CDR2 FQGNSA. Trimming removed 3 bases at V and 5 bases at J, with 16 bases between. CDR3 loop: CASSFEGRGVTEAFF. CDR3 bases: TGTGCCAGCAGCTTCGAGGGCAGGGGTGTGACTGAAGCTTTCTTT.

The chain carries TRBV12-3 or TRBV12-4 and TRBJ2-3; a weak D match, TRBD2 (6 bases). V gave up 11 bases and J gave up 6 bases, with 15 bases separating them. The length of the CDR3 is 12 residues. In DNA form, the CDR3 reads TGTGCCGGAAGCGGGCTCGGGGATACGCAGTATTTT. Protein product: CAGSGLGDTQYF.

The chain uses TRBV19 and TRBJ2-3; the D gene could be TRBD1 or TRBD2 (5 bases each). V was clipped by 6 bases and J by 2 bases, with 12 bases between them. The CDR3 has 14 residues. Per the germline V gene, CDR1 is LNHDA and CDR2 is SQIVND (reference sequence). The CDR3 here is CASSTGRFTDTQYF. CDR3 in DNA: TGTGCCAGTAGCACGGGACGGTTCACAGATACGCAGTATTTT.

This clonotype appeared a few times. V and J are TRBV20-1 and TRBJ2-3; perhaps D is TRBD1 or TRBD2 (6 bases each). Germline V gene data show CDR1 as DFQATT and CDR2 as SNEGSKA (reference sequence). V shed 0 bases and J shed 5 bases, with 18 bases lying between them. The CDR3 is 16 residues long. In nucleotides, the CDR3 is TGCAGTGCTAGAGATTTTGTCCGGGGGCGTAGAGATACGCAGTATTTT. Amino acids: CSARDFVRGRRDTQYF.

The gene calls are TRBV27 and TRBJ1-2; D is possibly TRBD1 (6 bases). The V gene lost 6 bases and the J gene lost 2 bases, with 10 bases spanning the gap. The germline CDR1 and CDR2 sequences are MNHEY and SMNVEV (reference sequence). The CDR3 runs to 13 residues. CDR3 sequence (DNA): TGTGCCAGCAGGAATACAGGGAACTATGGCTACACCTTC. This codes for CASRNTGNYGYTF.

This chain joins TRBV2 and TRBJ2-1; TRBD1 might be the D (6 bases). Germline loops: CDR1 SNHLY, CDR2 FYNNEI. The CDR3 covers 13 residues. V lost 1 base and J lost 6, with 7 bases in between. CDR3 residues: CASSEDRANEQFF. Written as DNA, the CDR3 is TGTGCCAGCAGTGAAGACAGGGCCAATGAGCAGTTCTTC.

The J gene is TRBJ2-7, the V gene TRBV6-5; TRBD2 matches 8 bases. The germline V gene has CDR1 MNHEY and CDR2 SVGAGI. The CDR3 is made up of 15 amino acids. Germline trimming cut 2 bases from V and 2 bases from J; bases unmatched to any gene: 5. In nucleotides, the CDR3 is TGTGCCAGCAGTTACCGGGGGGGTTGGACCTACGAGCAGTACTTC. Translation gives CASSYRGGWTYEQYF.

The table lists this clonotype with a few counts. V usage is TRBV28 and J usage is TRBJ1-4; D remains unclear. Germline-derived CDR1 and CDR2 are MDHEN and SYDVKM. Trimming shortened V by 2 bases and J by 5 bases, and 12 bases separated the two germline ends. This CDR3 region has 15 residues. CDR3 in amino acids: CASSLAEYHNEKLFF. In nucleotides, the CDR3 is TGTGCCAGCAGTTTAGCAGAATATCACAATGAAAAACTGTTTTTT.

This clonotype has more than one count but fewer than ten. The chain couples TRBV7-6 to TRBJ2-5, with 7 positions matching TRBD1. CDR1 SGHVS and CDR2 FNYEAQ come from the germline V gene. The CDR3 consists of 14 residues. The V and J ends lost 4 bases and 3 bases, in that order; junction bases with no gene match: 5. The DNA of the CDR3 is TGTGCCAGCAGCTACGGGACAGACAAAGAGACCCAGTACTTC. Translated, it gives CASSYGTDKETQYF.

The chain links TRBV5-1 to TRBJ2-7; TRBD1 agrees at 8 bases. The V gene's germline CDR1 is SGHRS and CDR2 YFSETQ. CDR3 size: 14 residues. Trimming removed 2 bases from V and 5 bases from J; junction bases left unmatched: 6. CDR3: CASSFGTGTDEQYF. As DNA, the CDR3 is TGCGCCAGCAGCTTTGGGACAGGTACCGACGAGCAGTACTTC.

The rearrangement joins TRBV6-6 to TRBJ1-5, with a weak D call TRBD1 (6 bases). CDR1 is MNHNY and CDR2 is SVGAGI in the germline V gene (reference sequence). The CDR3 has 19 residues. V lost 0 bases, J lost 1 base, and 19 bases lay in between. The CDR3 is CASSYSRSGVEGSNQPQHF. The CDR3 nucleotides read TGTGCCAGCAGTTACTCACGGTCAGGGGTCGAGGGGAGCAATCAGCCCCAGCATTTT.

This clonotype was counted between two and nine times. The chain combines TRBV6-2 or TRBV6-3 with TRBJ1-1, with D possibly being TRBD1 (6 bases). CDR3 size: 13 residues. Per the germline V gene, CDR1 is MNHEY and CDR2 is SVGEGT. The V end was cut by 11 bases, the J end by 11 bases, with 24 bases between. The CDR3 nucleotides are TGTGCCGGGCGACAGGATATATACCGCGAGGCTTTCTTT. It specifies CAGRQDIYREAFF.

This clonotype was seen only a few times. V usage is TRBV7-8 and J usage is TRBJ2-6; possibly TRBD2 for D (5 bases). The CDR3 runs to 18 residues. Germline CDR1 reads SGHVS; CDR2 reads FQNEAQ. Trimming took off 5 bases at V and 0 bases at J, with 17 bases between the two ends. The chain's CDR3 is CASSRRRPPYSGANVLTF. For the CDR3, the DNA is TGTGCCAGCAGCCGGAGGCGCCCCCCTTACTCTGGGGCCAACGTCCTGACTTTC.

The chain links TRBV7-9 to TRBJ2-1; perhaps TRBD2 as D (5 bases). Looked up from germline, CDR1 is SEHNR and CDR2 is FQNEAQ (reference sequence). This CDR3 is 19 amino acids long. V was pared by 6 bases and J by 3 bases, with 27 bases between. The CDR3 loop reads CASSIGSDYAGVYYNEQFF. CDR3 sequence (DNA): TGTGCCAGCAGTATAGGGAGTGATTATGCCGGCGTATACTACAATGAGCAGTTCTTC.

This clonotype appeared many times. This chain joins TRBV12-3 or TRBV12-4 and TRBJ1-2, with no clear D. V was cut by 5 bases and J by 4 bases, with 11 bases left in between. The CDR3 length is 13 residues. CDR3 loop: CASSPNDFYGYTF. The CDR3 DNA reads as TGTGCCAGCAGTCCTAACGACTTCTATGGCTACACCTTC.

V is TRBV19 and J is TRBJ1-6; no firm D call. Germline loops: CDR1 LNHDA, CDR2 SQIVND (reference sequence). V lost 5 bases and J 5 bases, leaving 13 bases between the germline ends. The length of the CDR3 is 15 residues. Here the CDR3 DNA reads TGTGCCAGTAGTTCCGGACCTGGAAATAATTCACCCCTCCACTTT. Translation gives CASSSGPGNNSPLHF.

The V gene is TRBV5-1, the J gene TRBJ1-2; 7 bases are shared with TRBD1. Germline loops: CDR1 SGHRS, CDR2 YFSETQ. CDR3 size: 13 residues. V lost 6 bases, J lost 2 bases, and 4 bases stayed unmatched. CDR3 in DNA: TGCGCCAGCACCGAACAGGGGAACTATGGCTACACCTTC. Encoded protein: CASTEQGNYGYTF.

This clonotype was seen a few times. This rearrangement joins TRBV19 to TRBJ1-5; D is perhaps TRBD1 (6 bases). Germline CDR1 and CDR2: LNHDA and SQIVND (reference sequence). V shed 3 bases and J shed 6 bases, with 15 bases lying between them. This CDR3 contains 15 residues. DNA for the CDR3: TGTGCCAGTAGTATGGAGGGGGGGTTTAGTCAGCCCCAGCATTTT. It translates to CASSMEGGFSQPQHF.

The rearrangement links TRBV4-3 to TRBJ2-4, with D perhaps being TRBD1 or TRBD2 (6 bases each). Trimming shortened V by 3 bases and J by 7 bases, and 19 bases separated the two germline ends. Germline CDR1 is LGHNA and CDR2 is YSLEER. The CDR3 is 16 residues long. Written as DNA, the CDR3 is TGCGCCAGCAGCCATTCAGGGGACTTTCGTCGGAACATTCAGTACTTC. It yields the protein CASSHSGDFRRNIQYF.

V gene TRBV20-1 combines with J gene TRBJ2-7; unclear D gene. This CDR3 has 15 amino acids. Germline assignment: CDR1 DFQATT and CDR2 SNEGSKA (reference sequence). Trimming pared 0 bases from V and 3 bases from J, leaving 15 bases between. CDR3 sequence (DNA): TGCAGTGCTAGAGATTGGTCGAGCCTTCTCTACGAGCAGTACTTC. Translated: CSARDWSSLLYEQYF.

The CDR3 nucleotides are TGTGCCAGCAGCCGGGCACAGGGGGTGGACTATGGCTACACCTTC. This sequence encodes CASSRAQGVDYGYTF. The chain combines TRBV7-2 with TRBJ1-2; 8 bases are a match to TRBD1. Germline V gene data show CDR1 as SGHTA and CDR2 as FQGNSA. This CDR3 has 15 residues. V lost 5 bases and J lost 3; bases outside the gene matches: 8.

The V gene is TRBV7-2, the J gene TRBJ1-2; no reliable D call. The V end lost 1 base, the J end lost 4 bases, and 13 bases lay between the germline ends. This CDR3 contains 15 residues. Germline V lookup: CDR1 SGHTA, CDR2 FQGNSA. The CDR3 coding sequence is TGTGCCAGCAGCTTAGGGCTCCCCGGTGCCTATGGCTACACCTTC. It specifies CASSLGLPGAYGYTF. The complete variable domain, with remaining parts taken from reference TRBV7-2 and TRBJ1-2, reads GAGVSQSPSNKVTEKGKDVELRCDPISGHTALYWYRQSLGQGLEFLIYFQGNSAPDKSGLPSDRFSAERTGGSVSTLTIQRTQQEDSAVYLCASSLGLPGAYGYTFGSGTRLTVV.

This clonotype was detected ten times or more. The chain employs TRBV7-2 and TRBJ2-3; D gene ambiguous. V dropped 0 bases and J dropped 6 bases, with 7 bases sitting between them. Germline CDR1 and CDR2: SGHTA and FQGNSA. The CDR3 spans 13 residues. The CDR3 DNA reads TGTGCCAGCAGCTTAGCGGTCCGGGATACGCAGTATTTT. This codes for CASSLAVRDTQYF.

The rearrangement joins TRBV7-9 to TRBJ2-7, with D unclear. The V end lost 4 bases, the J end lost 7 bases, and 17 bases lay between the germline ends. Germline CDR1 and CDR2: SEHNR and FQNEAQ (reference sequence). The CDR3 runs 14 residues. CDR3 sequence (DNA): TGTGCCAGCAGCTCTACTACGTTCCCCTCAGAGCAGTACTTC. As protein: CASSSTTFPSEQYF.

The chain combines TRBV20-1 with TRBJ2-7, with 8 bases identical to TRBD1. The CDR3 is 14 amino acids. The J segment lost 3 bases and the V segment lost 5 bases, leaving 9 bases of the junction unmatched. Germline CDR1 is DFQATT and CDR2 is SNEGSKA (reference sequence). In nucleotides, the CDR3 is TGCAGTGCTCTCCACACAGGGGGTATCTACGAGCAGTACTTC. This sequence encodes CSALHTGGIYEQYF.

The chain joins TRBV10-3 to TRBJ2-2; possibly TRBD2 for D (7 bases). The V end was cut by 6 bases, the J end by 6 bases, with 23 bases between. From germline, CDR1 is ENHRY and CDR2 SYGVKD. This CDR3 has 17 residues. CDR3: CAISTHRGAQVPGELFF. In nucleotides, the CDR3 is TGTGCCATCAGCACCCATCGGGGGGCGCAGGTTCCCGGGGAGCTGTTTTTT.

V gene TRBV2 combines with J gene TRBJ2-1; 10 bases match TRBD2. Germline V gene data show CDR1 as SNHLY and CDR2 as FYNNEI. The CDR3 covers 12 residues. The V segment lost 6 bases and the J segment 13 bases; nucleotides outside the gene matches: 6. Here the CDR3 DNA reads TGTGCCAGCAGACTAGCGGGATATAGACAGTTCTTC. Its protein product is CASRLAGYRQFF.

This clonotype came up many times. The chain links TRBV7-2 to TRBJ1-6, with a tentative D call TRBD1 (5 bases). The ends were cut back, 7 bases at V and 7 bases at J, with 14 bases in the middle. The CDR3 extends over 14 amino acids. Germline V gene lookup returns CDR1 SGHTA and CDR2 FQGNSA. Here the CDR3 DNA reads TGTGCCAGCACCGTAGCAGGGACGAATTCACCCCTCCACTTT. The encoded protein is CASTVAGTNSPLHF.

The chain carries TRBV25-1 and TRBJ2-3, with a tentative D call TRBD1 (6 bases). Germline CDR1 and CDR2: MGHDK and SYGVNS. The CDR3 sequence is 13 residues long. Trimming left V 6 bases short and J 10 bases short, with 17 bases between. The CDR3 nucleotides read TGTGCCAGCAGGGAAGGTGAAGGGGGTGCGCAGTATTTT. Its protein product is CASREGEGGAQYF.

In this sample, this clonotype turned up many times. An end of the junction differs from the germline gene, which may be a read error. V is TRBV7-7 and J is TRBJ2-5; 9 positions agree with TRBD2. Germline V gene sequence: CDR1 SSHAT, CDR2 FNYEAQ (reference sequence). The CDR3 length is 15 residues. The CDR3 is CASSYGLAPQETQYF. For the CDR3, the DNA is TGTGCTAGCAGCTACGGACTAGCGCCCCAAGAGACCCAGTACTTC. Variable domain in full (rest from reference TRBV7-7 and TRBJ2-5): GAGVSQSPRYKVTKRGQDVTLRCDPISSHATLYWYQQALGQGPEFLTYFNYEAQPDKSGLPSDRFSAERPEGSISTLTIQRTEQRDSAMYRCASSYGLAPQETQYFGPGTRLLVL.